These 32 T cell receptor beta chains originate from one sample sequenced in a study of neoadjuvant anti-PD-1 for oral cavity cancer. The sample's time point: after neoadjuvant nivolumab, at surgical resection. Clones were read by immunoSEQ multiplex PCR, and TCRdb kept only the in-frame ones, dropping some. The repertoire holds approximately 68,000 clones, with roughly nine tenths as singletons. The input for sequencing was PBMCs, taken after nivolumab (anti-PD-1) treatment. These receptor sequences come from a person aged 35-79 years with oral cavity squamous cell carcinoma.

The J gene is TRBJ1-3, the V gene TRBV5-8; D remains unclear. This CDR3 spans 13 amino acids. V was pared by 6 bases and J by 2 bases, with 9 bases between. Germline V lookup: CDR1 SGHTS, CDR2 YDEGEE. CDR3 sequence reads: CASISDAGNTIYF. CDR3 in DNA: TGTGCCAGCATCTCGGACGCTGGAAACACCATATATTTT. The full variable domain, in which reference TRBV5-8 and TRBJ1-3 provide the parts outside the CDR3, is EAGVTQSPTHLIKTRGQQATLRCSPISGHTSVYWYQQALGLGLQFLLWYDEGEERNRGNFPPRFSGRQFPNYSSELNVNALELEDSALYLCASISDAGNTIYFGEGSWLTVV.

The chain combines TRBV11-2 with TRBJ1-1, with 7 bases matching TRBD1. Germline V gene lookup returns CDR1 SGHAT and CDR2 FQNNGV. Trimming removed 4 bases from V and 5 bases from J; junction bases left unmatched: 4. There are 13 residues in the CDR3. For the CDR3, the DNA is TGTGCCAGCAGCTCGGACAGGTCGACTGAAGCTTTCTTT. This encodes CASSSDRSTEAFF.

The chain recombines TRBV7-2 with TRBJ1-5; 7 nucleotides line up with TRBD1. This CDR3 has 15 residues. Germline CDR1 reads SGHTA; CDR2 reads FQGNSA. V gave up 1 base and J gave up 5 bases; unmatched junction bases: 5. CDR3 loop: CASSLVGTGDQPQHF. The CDR3 DNA is TGTGCCAGCAGCTTAGTAGGTACAGGGGATCAGCCCCAGCATTTT. Full variable domain (remainder filled in from reference TRBV7-2 and TRBJ1-5): GAGVSQSPSNKVTEKGKDVELRCDPISGHTALYWYRQSLGQGLEFLIYFQGNSAPDKSGLPSDRFSAERTGGSVSTLTIQRTQQEDSAVYLCASSLVGTGDQPQHFGDGTRLSIL.

The chain uses TRBV7-3 and TRBJ1-6, with D hard to call. V lost 4 bases and J lost 2, with 0 bases in between. Germline values: CDR1 SGHTA, CDR2 FQGTGA. This CDR3 is 12 amino acids long. The CDR3 here is CASSSYNSPLHF. CDR3 coding DNA: TGTGCCAGCAGCTCCTATAATTCACCCCTCCACTTT.

This CDR3 is CASSLSGDARNEQFF. The CDR3 DNA follows: TGTGCCAGCAGCCTCTCAGGGGACGCCAGGAATGAGCAGTTCTTC. This sequence joins TRBV13 and TRBJ2-1; the D gene is possibly TRBD1 (6 bases). The CDR3 runs to 15 residues. V lost 5 bases and J 7 bases, leaving 18 bases between the germline ends. Germline CDR1 is PRHDT and CDR2 is FYEKMQ (reference sequence).

V gene TRBV27 combines with J gene TRBJ1-1; a possible D gene is TRBD1 (5 bases). The V and J ends lost 2 bases and 5 bases respectively, with 15 bases between them. This CDR3 comprises 15 residues. CDR1 MNHEY and CDR2 SMNVEV come from the germline V gene (reference sequence). CDR3 loop: CASSLIRAWGTEAFF. Here the CDR3 DNA reads TGTGCCAGCAGTTTAATCAGGGCGTGGGGGACTGAAGCTTTCTTT.

J is TRBJ2-7 and V is TRBV6-1; no firm D call. Germline values: CDR1 MNHNS, CDR2 SASEGT. Deletions cut 4 bases from V and 7 bases from J, with 5 bases between. The CDR3 runs to 10 residues. CDR3 sequence (DNA): TGTGCCAGCAGTGGTCGGGAGCAGTACTTC. Its translation is CASSGREQYF.

This clone was observed a single time. V and J are TRBV7-9 and TRBJ2-1; TRBD2 aligns across 10 bases. After removal of 5 bases from V and 8 bases from J, the junction contained 12 bases not matched to a gene. The CDR3 loop spans 16 amino acids. Germline CDR1 and CDR2: SEHNR and FQNEAQ (reference sequence). The CDR3 reads CASSPRFSGGRDEQFF. The CDR3 region has the DNA TGTGCCAGCAGCCCCCGGTTTAGCGGGGGGCGGGATGAGCAGTTCTTC.

J is TRBJ2-3 and V is TRBV5-1; 9 bases match TRBD1. Germline CDR1 is SGHRS and CDR2 is YFSETQ. The V segment lost 4 bases and the J segment 6 bases; nucleotides outside the gene matches: 9. The CDR3 totals 15 residues. Here the CDR3 reads CASSDQQGAGDTQYF. The CDR3 DNA is TGCGCCAGCAGCGATCAACAGGGGGCGGGCGATACGCAGTATTTT.

The chain joins TRBV4-2 to TRBJ2-6; unclear D gene. From germline, CDR1 is LGHNA and CDR2 YNFKEQ. V dropped 0 bases and J dropped 2 bases, with 8 bases sitting between them. This CDR3 is 16 amino acids long. This CDR3 is CASSQEVAAGANVLTF. CDR3 DNA sequence: TGTGCCAGCAGCCAAGAGGTGGCAGCTGGGGCCAACGTCCTGACTTTC.

The V gene is TRBV6-6, the J gene TRBJ1-3; D perhaps matches TRBD1 (5 bases). Trimming removed 5 bases at V and 0 bases at J, with 8 bases between. The CDR3 covers 14 residues. CDR1 MNHNY and CDR2 SVGAGI come from the germline V gene (reference sequence). The chain's CDR3 is CASSGTISGNTIYF. For the CDR3, the DNA is TGTGCCAGCAGTGGGACTATCTCTGGAAACACCATATATTTT.

This clone showed up just a few times. CDR3: CASSLAGTETGGAGNTIYF. Written as DNA, the CDR3 is TGCGCCAGCAGCTTGGCCGGTACCGAGACAGGGGGCGCCGGAAACACCATATATTTT. V gene TRBV5-1 combines with J gene TRBJ1-3, with 10 bases lining up with TRBD1. The germline V gene encodes CDR1 SGHRS and CDR2 YFSETQ. This CDR3 is 19 amino acids long. The ends lost 0 bases at V and 4 bases at J; junction bases unmatched: 13.

The J gene is TRBJ1-5, the V gene TRBV30; weak D call: TRBD1 (5 bases). CDR3 length: 16 amino acids. From germline, CDR1 is GTSNPN and CDR2 SVGIG (reference sequence). The ends were cut back, 0 bases at V and 2 bases at J, with 14 bases in the middle. The CDR3 is CAWSVGRTWGNQPQHF. The CDR3 DNA follows: TGTGCCTGGAGTGTCGGGCGGACATGGGGCAATCAGCCCCAGCATTTT.

In its sample, this clone was seen a few times. The chain links TRBV7-2 to TRBJ1-1; D uncertain. The CDR3 has 15 amino acids. Germline V gene lookup returns CDR1 SGHTA and CDR2 FQGNSA. The ends were cut back, 5 bases at V and 0 bases at J, with 13 bases in the middle. The CDR3 region is CASSPRRRMNTEAFF. The DNA for the CDR3 is TGTGCCAGCAGCCCTAGGCGCAGAATGAACACTGAAGCTTTCTTT.

The chain uses TRBV28 and TRBJ1-1; TRBD1 might be the D (6 bases). This CDR3 comprises 14 residues. V dropped 5 bases and J dropped 2 bases, with 12 bases sitting between them. CDR1 is MDHEN and CDR2 is SYDVKM in the germline V gene. CDR3 bases: TGTGCCAGCAGTCCGTGGACAGTCAACACTGAAGCTTTCTTT. It yields the protein CASSPWTVNTEAFF.

This clone was recorded only once. The rearrangement uses TRBV5-4 and TRBJ1-4, with TRBD1 identical over 10 bases. The germline V gene encodes CDR1 SGHNT and CDR2 YYREEE (reference sequence). This CDR3 region has 15 residues. The junction had 7 bases not matched to a gene; V was cut back by 4 bases and J by 7 bases. The CDR3: CASSIDRGRIEKLFF. The DNA for the CDR3 is TGTGCCAGCAGCATCGACAGGGGGCGTATTGAAAAACTGTTTTTT.

This rearrangement joins TRBV7-9 to TRBJ1-2, with D possibly TRBD1 on 5 matching bases. V was cut by 5 bases and J by 8 bases, with 21 bases left in between. This CDR3 contains 15 residues. Germline CDR1 and CDR2: SEHNR and FQNEAQ (reference sequence). This CDR3 is CASSNPGTGREGYTF. For the CDR3, the DNA is TGTGCCAGCAGCAACCCCGGGACCGGCCGAGAGGGCTACACCTTC. Filled out from reference TRBV7-9 and TRBJ1-2, the complete variable domain reads DTGVSQNPRHKITKRGQNVTFRCDPISEHNRLYWYRQTLGQGPEFLTYFQNEAQLEKSRLLSDRFSAERPKGSFSTLEIQRTEQGDSAMYLCASSNPGTGREGYTFGSGTRLTVV.

The rearrangement links TRBV25-1 to TRBJ2-3, with D possibly being TRBD2 (6 bases). V was shortened by 2 bases and J by 2 bases, with 11 bases between the two germline ends. Germline CDR1 is MGHDK and CDR2 is SYGVNS. The CDR3 runs 15 residues. CDR3 sequence (DNA): TGTGCCAGCAGTGAAGGGGACTGGATCACAGATACGCAGTATTTT. Its translation: CASSEGDWITDTQYF. The whole variable domain, filled in from reference TRBV25-1 and TRBJ2-3, reads EADIYQTPRYLVIGTGKKITLECSQTMGHDKMYWYQQDPGMELHLIHYSYGVNSTEKGDLSSESTVSRIRTEHFPLTLESARPSHTSQYLCASSEGDWITDTQYFGPGTRLTVL.

The chain carries TRBV30 and TRBJ1-5, with D hard to call. This CDR3 contains 13 residues. Germline-derived CDR1 and CDR2 are GTSNPN and SVGIG (reference sequence). Trimming shortened V by 7 bases and J by 0 bases, and 10 bases separated the two germline ends. The CDR3 protein is CAYEADSNQPQHF. The DNA of the CDR3 is TGTGCCTATGAAGCGGATAGCAATCAGCCCCAGCATTTT.

This chain connects TRBV29-1 to TRBJ2-3, with D unresolved. CDR1 is SQVTM and CDR2 is ANQGSEA in the germline V gene. V was shortened by 7 bases and J by 6 bases, with 17 bases between the two germline ends. CDR3 size: 13 residues. In DNA form, the CDR3 reads TGCAGCGCCGTGGACGGTAATAGGGATACGCAGTATTTT. Protein product: CSAVDGNRDTQYF.

J is TRBJ2-5 and V is TRBV11-1; 7 positions match TRBD1. Germline values: CDR1 SGHAT, CDR2 FQDESV (reference sequence). With V trimmed by 3 bases and J by 3 bases, 7 bases remained unmatched. The CDR3 consists of 15 residues. CDR3 DNA sequence: TGTGCCAGCAGCTTCGGGACAGCTACAGAAGAGACCCAGTACTTC. This codes for CASSFGTATEETQYF.

The chain uses TRBV5-6 and TRBJ1-6; no reliable D call. Germline CDR1 is SGHDT and CDR2 is YYEEEE. Between the trimmed V and J ends, which lost 4 bases and 0 bases, there was a span of 17 bases. CDR3 length: 18 residues. The CDR3 region has the DNA TGTGCCAGCAGCCCCCCTCTGGGCAGAAGCTCCTATAATTCACCCCTCCACTTT. Amino acids: CASSPPLGRSSYNSPLHF.

The rearrangement uses TRBV7-6 and TRBJ2-2, with a possible D match to TRBD2 (6 bases). The CDR3 has 16 amino acids. Germline V gene sequence: CDR1 SGHVS, CDR2 FNYEAQ. Between the trimmed V and J ends, which lost 6 bases and 0 bases, there was a span of 14 bases. CDR3 nucleotide sequence: TGTGCCAGCAGTCCATACGGGACTGCGAACACCGGGGAGCTGTTTTTT. Protein product: CASSPYGTANTGELFF.

J is TRBJ1-1 and V is TRBV11-2; D is possibly TRBD1 (5 bases). Trimming left V 1 base short and J 1 base short, with 13 bases between. CDR3 size: 16 residues. Germline V gives CDR1 SGHAT, CDR2 FQNNGV. CDR3 amino acids: CASSLVLGQGNTEAFF. CDR3 in DNA: TGTGCCAGCAGCTTAGTTCTAGGGCAGGGGAACACTGAAGCTTTCTTT.

The chain carries TRBV2 and TRBJ2-2, with TRBD2 matching over 11 bases. This CDR3 has 16 residues. Looked up from germline, CDR1 is SNHLY and CDR2 is FYNNEI. The V segment lost 5 bases and the J segment 6 bases; nucleotides outside the gene matches: 8. As DNA, the CDR3 is TGTGCCAGCAGTTTAGCGGGGGGGCCAATCGCCGGGGAGCTGTTTTTT. Translated: CASSLAGGPIAGELFF.

V and J are TRBV4-1 and TRBJ1-3; D ambiguous. Germline CDR1 is MGHRA and CDR2 is YSYEKL. The CDR3 extends over 18 amino acids. The V gene lost 1 base and the J gene lost 0 bases, with 16 bases spanning the gap. The CDR3 nucleotides are TGCGCCAGCAGCCAAGGGACCCGCGCTTACCTCTCTGGAAACACCATATATTTT. Its translation: CASSQGTRAYLSGNTIYF.

V gene TRBV7-8 combines with J gene TRBJ2-2; D unclear. CDR1 and CDR2 (germline): SGHVS, FQNEAQ. V dropped 3 bases and J dropped 0 bases, with 8 bases sitting between them. The CDR3 is 15 amino acids. The CDR3 is CASSFTRTNTGELFF. CDR3 bases: TGTGCCAGCAGCTTTACCCGAACGAACACCGGGGAGCTGTTTTTT.

The chain joins TRBV19 to TRBJ1-1, with D possibly matching TRBD1 (5 bases). The CDR3 is 16 residues long. CDR1 and CDR2 from the germline V gene are LNHDA and SQIVND (reference sequence). The V and J ends lost 4 bases and 0 bases respectively, with 15 bases between them. The CDR3 DNA reads TGTGCCAGTAGTAGGACACCGGGACTGATGAACACTGAAGCTTTCTTT. This encodes CASSRTPGLMNTEAFF.

V gene TRBV28 combines with J gene TRBJ2-7; 7 bases map to TRBD1. This CDR3 has 16 residues. Trimming at V came to 2 bases and at J to 9 bases, leaving 16 bases not matched to a gene. Germline values: CDR1 MDHEN, CDR2 SYDVKM. The CDR3 is CASSLTGTATIRGQYF. The CDR3 bases are TGTGCCAGCAGTTTAACTGGGACAGCGACCATACGAGGGCAGTACTTC.

This clone occurred a few times. This CDR3 is CASSQNVRGTGSYEQYF. In nucleotides, the CDR3 is TGCGCCAGCAGCCAGAATGTTCGTGGAACGGGCAGCTACGAGCAGTACTTC. V is TRBV4-1 and J is TRBJ2-7, with D unclear. The V gene lost 3 bases and the J gene lost 3 bases, with 21 bases spanning the gap. The CDR3 length is 17 residues. Germline V gives CDR1 MGHRA, CDR2 YSYEKL.

In this sample, this clone turned up once. The chain couples TRBV7-8 to TRBJ1-1, with 9 nucleotides matching TRBD1. The ends lost 2 bases at V and 5 bases at J; junction bases unmatched: 9. This CDR3 has 16 residues. CDR1 and CDR2 (germline): SGHVS, FQNEAQ. The CDR3 DNA sequence: TGTGCCAGCAGCTTATCCTACACAGGGGGCCTTACTGAAGCTTTCTTT. Protein product: CASSLSYTGGLTEAFF.

J is TRBJ2-5 and V is TRBV5-4; D is possibly TRBD2 (5 bases). Trimming removed 4 bases from V and 3 bases from J, with 13 bases in between. Germline-derived CDR1 and CDR2 are SGHNT and YYREEE (reference sequence). This CDR3 comprises 14 residues. The CDR3: CASSQRSRKETQYF. CDR3 nucleotides: TGTGCCAGCAGCCAGCGGTCTAGAAAAGAGACCCAGTACTTC.